Each of the 17 T cell receptor beta chains below was sequenced from the same sample in a study of cytomegalovirus exposure and HLA in healthy donors. The PCR used 60 Vbeta and 13 Jbeta primers. Generated by immunoSEQ multiplex PCR, the TCRdb table keeps only in-frame clones and is missing some. The profile shows tens of thousands of clones, less than 85% of them singletons. Sequencing was performed on PBMCs. These TCRs come from a man aged 25 to 40 in good health and CMV-seropositive.

The V call is TRBV28, the J call TRBJ1-2, with 8 bases aligning to TRBD1. The CDR3 extends over 13 amino acids. Per the germline V gene, CDR1 is MDHEN and CDR2 is SYDVKM. Unmatched junction bases numbered 7, after V lost 6 bases and J lost 7 bases. CDR3: CASSLAGGIGYTF. The CDR3 bases are TGTGCCAGCAGCCTCGCAGGGGGCATTGGCTACACCTTC.

The V and J genes are TRBV7-9 and TRBJ1-2, with D possibly matching TRBD1 (5 bases). The V end was cut by 3 bases, the J end by 8 bases, with 19 bases between. The CDR3 has 15 residues. The germline gives CDR1 SEHNR, CDR2 FQNEAQ (reference sequence). CDR3 bases: TGTGCCAGCAGCTTCGTGTCCAGGGTGTTGGGCGGCTACACCTTC. Its translation: CASSFVSRVLGGYTF.

This chain links TRBV6-5 with TRBJ1-4, with TRBD1 identical over 9 bases. Germline lookup yields CDR1 MNHEY and CDR2 SVGAGI. This CDR3 is built from 15 residues. V was pared by 7 bases and J by 5 bases, with 8 bases of the junction left unmatched. The DNA for the CDR3 is TGTGCCAGCACCTGGGGGGACAGGGAAAATGAAAAACTGTTTTTT. Translation gives CASTWGDRENEKLFF.

This clone appeared a few times. This rearrangement joins TRBV5-1 to TRBJ1-5; D possibly corresponds to TRBD1 (5 bases). The CDR3 is made up of 15 amino acids. CDR1 is SGHRS, CDR2 YFSETQ, per germline. Trimming pared 0 bases from V and 3 bases from J, leaving 10 bases between. For the CDR3, the DNA is TGCGCCAGCAGCTTGGAGGGGTTTTCCAATCAGCCCCAGCATTTT. The encoded protein is CASSLEGFSNQPQHF.

This clone was seen only a few times. The chain recombines TRBV28 with TRBJ1-5; 7 bases map to TRBD1. The length of the CDR3 is 14 residues. V shed 1 base, J shed 15 bases, and the junction held 12 bases outside the gene matches. The germline CDR1 and CDR2 sequences are MDHEN and SYDVKM. CDR3 in amino acids: CASSLSRGTGIRHF. Written as DNA, the CDR3 is TGTGCCAGCAGTTTATCCAGGGGGACGGGGATCAGGCATTTT. Full variable domain (remainder filled in from reference TRBV28 and TRBJ1-5): DVKVTQSSRYLVKRTGEKVFLECVQDMDHENMFWYRQDPGLGLRLIYFSYDVKMKEKGDIPEGYSVSREKKERFSLILESASTNQTSMYLCASSLSRGTGIRHFGDGTRLSIL.

The chain carries TRBV5-6 and TRBJ1-3, with D tentatively TRBD1 (6 bases). The V end lost 1 base, the J end lost 3 bases, and 14 bases lay between the germline ends. Per the germline V gene, CDR1 is SGHDT and CDR2 is YYEEEE. This CDR3 is built from 16 residues. The CDR3 sequence: CASSLFSWGLGNTIYF. CDR3 coding DNA: TGTGCCAGCAGCTTGTTCTCATGGGGGCTTGGAAACACCATATATTTT.

The chain combines TRBV6-1 with TRBJ2-7; D is possibly TRBD2 (6 bases). The V gene lost 7 bases and the J gene lost 4 bases, with 17 bases spanning the gap. Germline V gene lookup returns CDR1 MNHNS and CDR2 SASEGT. CDR3 length: 14 amino acids. This CDR3 reads CASIDQGRRYEQYF. The CDR3 DNA is TGTGCCAGCATCGATCAAGGGAGGAGGTACGAGCAGTACTTC.

The chain links TRBV28 to TRBJ2-7; possible D gene TRBD1, 6 bases. V was trimmed by 7 bases and J by 2 bases, leaving 15 bases between them. Germline lookup yields CDR1 MDHEN and CDR2 SYDVKM. The CDR3 has 14 amino acids. The CDR3 DNA is TGTGCCAGCACCGAACAGGGCCCCACCTACGAGCAGTACTTC. Its translation: CASTEQGPTYEQYF.

The chain joins TRBV19 to TRBJ1-1, with D perhaps TRBD1 (5 bases). Trimming took off 6 bases at V and 8 bases at J, with 13 bases between the two ends. CDR1 is LNHDA, CDR2 SQIVND, per germline (reference sequence). The CDR3 is 12 amino acids. The chain's CDR3 is CASRITPGEAFF. CDR3 in DNA: TGTGCCAGTAGGATCACCCCAGGGGAAGCTTTCTTT. Filled out from reference TRBV19 and TRBJ1-1, the complete variable domain reads DGGITQSPKYLFRKEGQNVTLSCEQNLNHDAMYWYRQDPGQGLRLIYYSQIVNDFQKGDIAEGYSVSREKKESFPLTVTSAQKNPTAFYLCASRITPGEAFFGQGTRLTVV.

The chain combines TRBV7-2 with TRBJ1-2, with 12 bases matching TRBD1. The CDR3 consists of 17 residues. Germline assignment: CDR1 SGHTA and CDR2 FQGNSA. V shed 4 bases, J shed 7 bases, and the junction held 13 bases outside the gene matches. CDR3: CASSYLNPGQGAGGYTF. The CDR3 nucleotides are TGTGCCAGCAGCTACCTTAATCCGGGACAGGGGGCTGGTGGCTACACCTTC.

V and J are TRBV7-9 and TRBJ1-1, with 10 bases aligning to TRBD1. With V trimmed by 5 bases and J by 2 bases, 11 bases remained unmatched. The CDR3 consists of 17 residues. Germline V lookup: CDR1 SEHNR, CDR2 FQNEAQ (reference sequence). The CDR3 DNA sequence: TGTGCCAGCAGCGAACCCCGCTGGGACAGGGGAAACACTGAAGCTTTCTTT. Translated: CASSEPRWDRGNTEAFF.

This chain connects TRBV4-1 to TRBJ1-6; a possible D gene is TRBD1 (5 bases). The CDR3 length is 17 residues. V was clipped by 3 bases and J by 4 bases, with 16 bases between them. Germline V gives CDR1 MGHRA, CDR2 YSYEKL. CDR3 DNA: TGCGCCAGCAGCCAGAGGCAGCGGGGGGATTATAATTCACCCCTCCACTTT. It codes for CASSQRQRGDYNSPLHF.

This clone was seen more than once but under ten times. The chain has TRBV2 and TRBJ1-1; D is uncertain. V shed 3 bases and J shed 3 bases, with 5 bases lying between them. The CDR3 is 12 residues long. Germline V gene sequence: CDR1 SNHLY, CDR2 FYNNEI. The CDR3 spells CASSDPDTEAFF. The CDR3 DNA sequence: TGTGCCAGCAGTGACCCGGACACTGAAGCTTTCTTT. Full variable domain (remainder filled in from reference TRBV2 and TRBJ1-1): EPEVTQTPSHQVTQMGQEVILRCVPISNHLYFYWYRQILGQKVEFLVSFYNNEISEKSEIFDDQFSVERPDGSNFTLKIRSTKLEDSAMYFCASSDPDTEAFFGQGTRLTVV.

The rearrangement uses TRBV7-9 and TRBJ1-2; 8 nucleotides agree with TRBD1. V was pared by 8 bases and J by 3 bases, with 8 bases of the junction left unmatched. CDR1 and CDR2 from the germline V gene are SEHNR and FQNEAQ (reference sequence). The CDR3 is 14 amino acids. The CDR3 sequence: CASDQDRDDYGYTF. As DNA, the CDR3 is TGTGCCAGCGACCAGGACAGGGACGACTATGGCTACACCTTC.

In regard to this clone: One end of the junction varies from germline; a read error may be responsible. The chain couples TRBV28 to TRBJ1-5, with 8 bases that match TRBD1. The CDR3 is 17 residues long. Germline CDR1 and CDR2: MDHEN and SYDVKM. CDR3 residues: CTSSLHRGSASNQPQHF. The DNA for the CDR3 is TGTACCAGCAGTTTACACAGGGGGAGCGCAAGCAATCAGCCCCAGCATTTT.

The CDR3 loop reads CAWDHLAGGSWDEQFF. Written as DNA, the CDR3 is TGTGCCTGGGATCATCTAGCGGGGGGAAGTTGGGATGAGCAGTTCTTC. The chain uses TRBV30 and TRBJ2-1, with 11 bases fitting TRBD2. V shed 5 bases, J shed 8 bases, and the junction held 14 bases outside the gene matches. Germline values: CDR1 GTSNPN, CDR2 SVGIG (reference sequence). The CDR3 is made up of 16 amino acids.

The chain uses TRBV11-2 and TRBJ2-5; tentative D call: TRBD1 (6 bases). Germline lookup yields CDR1 SGHAT and CDR2 FQNNGV. The CDR3 totals 14 residues. The ends were cut back, 5 bases at V and 1 base at J, with 11 bases in the middle. CDR3 in DNA: TGTGCCAGCAGCGCGTGGACAGCCCAAGAGACCCAGTACTTC. This encodes CASSAWTAQETQYF.